This T cell receptor beta chain was documented in a study of early T cells in non-severe SARS-CoV-2 infection. The table lists this clonotype with a few counts. TCRdb processed the 5' RACE reads anew with MiXCR; each CDR3 protein has one entry. The sample gives approximately 120,000 distinct CDR3 sequences, under 15% of which show up once; about a fifth is in the top ten. This clonotype was sampled from an adult who was a healthcare worker with PCR-confirmed SARS-CoV-2 infection or an uninfected control (not recorded which). Sequencing was done on a sample of whole blood.

The CDR3 DNA sequence: TGTGCCAGCAGCCAAGGGTCCACCCAAGAGACCCAGTACTTC. Translating gives CASSQGSTQETQYF. This chain uses TRBV3-1 with TRBJ2-5; D gene unclear. Per the germline V gene, CDR1 is LGHDT and CDR2 is YNNKEL (reference sequence). The CDR3 consists of 14 residues. V was trimmed by 1 base and J by 1 base, leaving 7 bases between them.